The present TCR beta chain was sequenced within a study of vaccination effects on CD4 cells after COVID-19. The wider study: Either the mRNA-1273 or the BNT162b2 vaccine was given to participants as two doses.

Sequencing followed a ViraFEST assay step that expanded antigen-specific CD4+ T cells with viral peptide pools. Isolation of CD4+ T cells took place after 10 days of culture. Prior SARS-CoV-2 infection was absent in the vaccine recipients, as shown by negative nucleocapsid antibodies. Germline CDR1 reads LGHNA; CDR2 reads YSLEER. This CDR3 spans 16 amino acids. V gave up 2 bases and J gave up 4 bases; unmatched junction bases: 8. Sequenced by immunoSEQ multiplex PCR; TCRdb stores in-frame clones only, minus some. The sample holds 30,000 to 35,000 clones, 55% to 75% seen once. In regard to this clone: Its antigen is unknown.

Study-wide results and limits: Early post-infection timepoints were missing from the study, which also had few convalescent patients.

This TCR derives from a human donor who received a COVID-19 vaccine. The chain employs TRBV4-3 and TRBJ1-5; the match to TRBD1 covers 7 bases. The starting material was CD4+ T cells from PBMCs cultured with HCoV-229E spike peptides, obtained before COVID-19 vaccination. This CDR3 reads CASSQTWTGANQPQHF. DNA for the CDR3: TGCGCCAGCAGCCAAACTTGGACAGGTGCTAATCAGCCCCAGCATTTT.